Presented here are 30 T cell receptor beta chains from one specimen sequenced in a study of regulatory T cells in long-lasting Graves disease. Time point meaning: newly diagnosed GD, antithyroid drugs for less than 3 months. Extracted PBMC RNA gave rise to the TCR library. Arm-PCR with iRepertoire HTBI primers amplified the CDR3 regions for these TCR beta libraries. TCRdb itself ran the multiplex PCR reads through MiXCR, one entry per CDR3 protein. The sample lists a few hundred thousand distinct CDR3 sequences; around 21% were seen once. The sample was peripheral blood mononuclear cells (PBMCs), taken at new diagnosis, from a patient treated with antithyroid drugs. These receptors originate from a female donor with Graves disease.

The chain combines TRBV6-1 with TRBJ1-2; D gene unclear. The CDR3 is 12 residues long. Germline V lookup: CDR1 MNHNS, CDR2 SASEGT. The V end was cut by 6 bases, the J end by 9 bases, with 14 bases between. CDR3 sequence: CASSPIEARYTF. CDR3 in DNA: TGTGCCAGCAGCCCCATCGAAGCACGCTACACCTTC.

There are many counts of this clonotype. V and J are TRBV6-2 or TRBV6-3 and TRBJ1-1; TRBD1 matches 7 bases. With V trimmed by 2 bases and J by 6 bases, 6 bases remained unmatched. This CDR3 contains 14 residues. Germline V lookup: CDR1 MNHEY, CDR2 SVGEGT. CDR3 in DNA: TGTGCCAGCAGTTACCACAGGGGATGGTCTGAAGCTTTCTTT. It yields the protein CASSYHRGWSEAFF.

This clonotype has a count of ten or more. V usage is TRBV7-2 and J usage is TRBJ2-7, with D possibly matching TRBD2 (6 bases). The CDR3 loop spans 15 amino acids. Germline V gene lookup returns CDR1 SGHTA and CDR2 FQGNSA. The V gene lost 0 bases and the J gene lost 0 bases, with 9 bases spanning the gap. The CDR3 DNA is TGTGCCAGCAGCTTAGCAGCGGGTCGCTCCTACGAGCAGTACTTC. Translation gives CASSLAAGRSYEQYF.

Of note for this clonotype: Since a much larger clone is just one base distant, this may be a read error. The chain carries TRBV12-3 or TRBV12-4 and TRBJ2-1, with 7 bases identical to TRBD2. Losses at the gene ends were 7 bases for V and 4 bases for J; bases not matched to a gene: 19. This CDR3 region has 18 residues. CDR3 sequence reads: CASTLRIREAYLYNEQFF. The CDR3 DNA reads as TGTGCCAGCACCCTCCGGATACGGGAGGCCTACTTATACAATGAGCAGTTCTTC.

A few counts support this clonotype. This chain uses TRBV11-3 with TRBJ2-2; 15 bases match TRBD2. V shed 0 bases and J 5 bases; nucleotides not matched to a gene: 4. The germline V gene has CDR1 SGHNT and CDR2 YENEEA. CDR3 size: 18 residues. The DNA for the CDR3 is TGTGCCAGCAGCTTAGACCCGGGACTAGCGGGAGGTACCGGGGAGCTGTTTTTT. Amino acid sequence: CASSLDPGLAGGTGELFF.

This chain uses TRBV29-1 with TRBJ2-1; 9 bases match TRBD2. This CDR3 comprises 16 residues. The germline gives CDR1 SQVTM, CDR2 ANQGSEA. After removal of 5 bases from V and 8 bases from J, the junction contained 16 bases not matched to a gene. CDR3 sequence reads: CSVTGLSGRTLDEQFF. Written as DNA, the CDR3 is TGCAGCGTTACCGGACTAAGCGGGAGGACCCTCGATGAGCAGTTCTTC.

The sample holds many counts of this clonotype. The chain uses TRBV20-1 and TRBJ2-5, with 7 positions matching TRBD2. The V segment lost 6 bases and the J segment 3 bases; nucleotides outside the gene matches: 7. CDR1 and CDR2 from the germline V gene are DFQATT and SNEGSKA (reference sequence). This CDR3 contains 13 residues. CDR3: CSAWRGTKETQYF. The CDR3 DNA sequence: TGCAGTGCCTGGCGGGGGACCAAAGAGACCCAGTACTTC.

A word on this clonotype: A read error is possible here, since a much larger clone lies one base away. This chain links TRBV6-1 with TRBJ1-5, with 10 bases that match TRBD1. Germline-derived CDR1 and CDR2 are MNHNS and SASEGT. The CDR3 covers 17 residues. Here the CDR3 DNA reads TGTGCCAGCAGTGAAACGCAGACAGGGGGCCGGGGGCAGCCCAAGCATTTT. Amino acids: CASSETQTGGRGQPKHF.

Many counts were recorded for this clonotype. The genes are TRBV20-1 and TRBJ2-3, with 10 positions matching TRBD1. V lost 7 bases and J lost 2; bases outside the gene matches: 12. The germline CDR1 and CDR2 sequences are DFQATT and SNEGSKA (reference sequence). The CDR3 contains 16 residues. This chain's CDR3 is CSVEARDRGPTDTQYF. CDR3 sequence (DNA): TGCAGTGTTGAAGCCCGGGACAGGGGCCCCACAGATACGCAGTATTTT.

This clonotype has more than one count but fewer than ten. This could be a read error, since a much larger clone is one nucleotide away. The gene calls are TRBV5-1 and TRBJ2-7; weak D call: TRBD1 (5 bases). CDR3 length: 13 amino acids. CDR1 and CDR2 (germline): SGHRS, YFSETQ. The CDR3 DNA sequence: TGCGCCAGCGGCTTGGGGTCAACAGGCGAGCAGTACTTC. This gives the protein CASGLGSTGEQYF. Combining the CDR3 with reference TRBV5-1 and TRBJ2-7 gives the whole variable domain KAGVTQTPRYLIKTRGQQVTLSCSPISGHRSVSWYQQTPGQGLQFLFEYFSETQRNKGNFPGRFSGRQFSNSRSEMNVSTLELGDSALYLCASGLGSTGEQYFGPGTRLTVT.

This clonotype was picked up many times. This sequence joins TRBV7-2 and TRBJ2-2; D uncertain. CDR3 length: 15 residues. Trimming removed 0 bases at V and 5 bases at J, with 10 bases between. Germline V CDR1 and CDR2: SGHTA, FQGNSA. CDR3 bases: TGTGCCAGCAGCTTAGCCGTAGTGGGGACCGGGGAGCTGTTTTTT. Protein product: CASSLAVVGTGELFF. The full variable domain, rest sourced from reference TRBV7-2 and TRBJ2-2, is GAGVSQSPSNKVTEKGKDVELRCDPISGHTALYWYRQSLGQGLEFLIYFQGNSAPDKSGLPSDRFSAERTGGSVSTLTIQRTQQEDSAVYLCASSLAVVGTGELFFGEGSRLTVL.

V and J are TRBV11-2 and TRBJ2-3; D gene uncertain. Looked up from germline, CDR1 is SGHAT and CDR2 is FQNNGV. The CDR3 covers 15 residues. Trimming shortened V by 1 base and J by 5 bases, and 13 bases separated the two germline ends. CDR3 sequence reads: CASSLGPVIEDTQYF. In DNA, the CDR3 is TGTGCCAGCAGCTTAGGACCGGTGATTGAAGATACGCAGTATTTT.

V gene TRBV20-1 combines with J gene TRBJ2-7; the match to TRBD1 covers 10 bases. There are 17 residues in the CDR3. The germline gives CDR1 DFQATT, CDR2 SNEGSKA (reference sequence). V trimming: 7 bases; J trimming: 5 bases; junction bases outside the gene matches: 20. The DNA for the CDR3 is TGCAGTGGGAAGGGCTCCGGGACAGGGGATTCTCGGGACGAGCAGTACTTC. Translating it yields CSGKGSGTGDSRDEQYF.

This clonotype was seen a single time. A far larger clone is off by one base, so a read error is likely. CDR3 in amino acids: CASSQDAAGVNVQFF. For the CDR3, the DNA is TGCGCCAGCAGCCAAGATGCGGCAGGGGTGAATGTGCAGTTCTTC. This sequence joins TRBV4-3 and TRBJ2-5, with D possibly being TRBD1 (6 bases). The J call may be incorrect, as the DNA end agrees better with TRBJ2-1. Germline CDR1 reads LGHNA; CDR2 reads YSLEER. The CDR3 is made up of 15 amino acids.

This clonotype occurred many times. This chain joins TRBV30 and TRBJ2-1, with D unresolved. This CDR3 comprises 11 residues. With 0 bases removed from V and 7 bases from J, the gap between germline ends came to 4 bases. From germline, CDR1 is GTSNPN and CDR2 SVGIG (reference sequence). CDR3 bases: TGTGCCTGGAGTGTCGTAAATGAGCAGTTCTTC. Encoded protein: CAWSVVNEQFF.

This clonotype showed up many times. The chain has TRBV5-1 and TRBJ1-1; perhaps TRBD1 as D (6 bases). Looked up from germline, CDR1 is SGHRS and CDR2 is YFSETQ. There are 16 residues in the CDR3. The germline V and J ends were trimmed by 0 bases and 4 bases, with 16 bases remaining between them. CDR3 bases: TGCGCCAGCAGCTTGGTCAGGTCGGGGGCAGGCACTGAAGCTTTCTTT. Translating it yields CASSLVRSGAGTEAFF.

This chain connects TRBV20-1 to TRBJ2-2; D gene ambiguous. The CDR3 runs to 15 residues. Germline values: CDR1 DFQATT, CDR2 SNEGSKA (reference sequence). V dropped 0 bases and J dropped 4 bases, with 12 bases sitting between them. CDR3: CSAREGTTLTGELFF. In nucleotides, the CDR3 is TGCAGTGCTAGAGAGGGAACGACGCTCACCGGGGAGCTGTTTTTT.

The rearrangement joins TRBV20-1 to TRBJ2-7; the match to TRBD1 covers 9 bases. Germline CDR1 is DFQATT and CDR2 is SNEGSKA (reference sequence). The CDR3 has 14 amino acids. V lost 2 bases, J lost 7 bases, and 9 bases stayed unmatched. In DNA, the CDR3 is TGCAGTGCTAGACCCCGGGACAGGGTCGGTGAGCAGTACTTC. It translates to CSARPRDRVGEQYF.

This clonotype was observed many times. The J gene is TRBJ1-5, the V gene TRBV6-1, with 7 bases identical to TRBD1. The CDR3 covers 16 residues. Germline CDR1 MNHNS, CDR2 SASEGT. Unmatched junction bases numbered 12, after V lost 4 bases and J lost 6 bases. The CDR3 DNA reads TGTGCCAGCAGTGGCCTCGGTCAGGGGGTGAGTCAGCCCCAGCATTTT. It is translated as CASSGLGQGVSQPQHF.

The CDR3 coding sequence is TGCGCCAGCAGTGAGTACAGGAGCCTCAATGAGCAGTTCTTC. Amino acids: CASSEYRSLNEQFF. This sequence joins TRBV10-2 and TRBJ2-1; maybe TRBD1 (5 bases). Germline values: CDR1 WSHSY, CDR2 SAAADI. The CDR3 runs to 14 residues. Trimming pared 1 base from V and 6 bases from J, leaving 10 bases between.

In its sample, this clonotype was seen many times. The J gene is TRBJ1-6, the V gene TRBV28; 8 nucleotides line up with TRBD1. With V trimmed by 3 bases and J by 10 bases, 5 bases remained unmatched. The CDR3 has 14 residues. Per the germline V gene, CDR1 is MDHEN and CDR2 is SYDVKM. The CDR3 loop reads CASSLTGVGSPLHF. The CDR3 nucleotides read TGTGCCAGCAGTTTGACAGGGGTTGGGTCACCCCTCCACTTT.

In this sample, this clonotype turned up many times. This sequence joins TRBV20-1 and TRBJ2-2, with D unresolved. Trimming removed 0 bases from V and 7 bases from J, with 12 bases in between. The length of the CDR3 is 14 residues. CDR1 DFQATT and CDR2 SNEGSKA come from the germline V gene (reference sequence). The CDR3, as DNA: TGCAGTGCTAGAGAGACGACGAAGGGCGGGGAGCTGTTTTTT. Encoded protein: CSARETTKGGELFF.

This clonotype was counted many times. The chain recombines TRBV20-1 with TRBJ2-5; perhaps TRBD2 as D (6 bases). CDR1 and CDR2 from the germline V gene are DFQATT and SNEGSKA (reference sequence). Trimming left V 7 bases short and J 5 bases short, with 14 bases between. CDR3 length: 12 amino acids. This CDR3 reads CSVKLGRETQYF. In nucleotides, the CDR3 is TGCAGTGTAAAGCTGGGGAGGGAGACCCAGTACTTC.

Comment on this clonotype: This is likely an artifact of a read error, given a far larger clone one base away. V gene TRBV28 combines with J gene TRBJ2-1; D may match TRBD1 or TRBD2 (5 bases each). The germline gives CDR1 MDHEN, CDR2 SYDVKM. The CDR3 runs 13 residues. Deletions cut 2 bases from V and 13 bases from J, with 15 bases between. The DNA of the CDR3 is TGTGCCAGCAGTTTAGCGAGGTTAGGGACCCAGTTCTTC. Encoded protein: CASSLARLGTQFF.

This clonotype was seen at least ten times. The chain carries TRBV7-8 and TRBJ2-7; 8 bases are shared with TRBD1. Germline values: CDR1 SGHVS, CDR2 FQNEAQ. This CDR3 is 15 amino acids long. Trimming cost V 5 bases and J 5 bases; bases outside gene matches: 11. In DNA, the CDR3 is TGTGCCAGCAGCCCACCCTCGACAGGGGCCGACGAGCAGTACTTC. It codes for CASSPPSTGADEQYF.

The gene calls are TRBV5-6 and TRBJ1-6; 9 nucleotides match TRBD1. The junction had 4 bases not matched to a gene; V was cut back by 2 bases and J by 7 bases. CDR1 and CDR2 from the germline V gene are SGHDT and YYEEEE. The CDR3 has 15 residues. CDR3 nucleotides: TGTGCCAGCAGCTTAAGGGACAGGGCGAATTCACCCCTCCACTTT. The encoded protein is CASSLRDRANSPLHF.

The rearrangement joins TRBV30 to TRBJ2-5; D is perhaps TRBD1 or TRBD2 (6 bases each). V was clipped by 1 base and J by 0 bases, with 18 bases between them. In germline, CDR1 is GTSNPN, CDR2 SVGIG (reference sequence). CDR3 length: 17 residues. The chain's CDR3 is CAWSAGLGGRDQETQYF. The DNA for the CDR3 is TGTGCCTGGAGTGCGGGGCTCGGGGGCCGTGACCAAGAGACCCAGTACTTC.

This clonotype was counted between two and nine times. The chain is built from TRBV4-2 and TRBJ2-3; D assignment may be TRBD1 or TRBD2 (5 bases each). This CDR3 has 15 residues. The germline V gene has CDR1 LGHNA and CDR2 YNFKEQ. Trimming took 3 bases from V and 2 from J, leaving 12 bases between them. CDR3 in amino acids: CASSQGPDSTDTQYF. The CDR3 bases are TGTGCCAGCAGCCAGGGACCCGACTCCACAGATACGCAGTATTTT.

The V and J genes are TRBV24-1 and TRBJ2-6; maybe TRBD2 (5 bases). The length of the CDR3 is 14 residues. Germline CDR1 and CDR2: KGHDR and SFDVKD. Trimming took 9 bases from V and 4 from J, leaving 12 bases between them. Written as DNA, the CDR3 is TGTGCCACCGGACGAACGGGGGGGGCCAACGTCCTGACTTTC. This sequence encodes CATGRTGGANVLTF.

This clonotype was seen at least ten times. This chain connects TRBV19 to TRBJ2-3, with D hard to call. Germline V lookup: CDR1 LNHDA, CDR2 SQIVND (reference sequence). The length of the CDR3 is 14 residues. Trimming left V 4 bases short and J 0 bases short, with 8 bases between. This CDR3 reads CASSNGWSTDTQYF. CDR3 DNA sequence: TGTGCCAGTAGTAATGGGTGGAGCACAGATACGCAGTATTTT. The variable domain in full, with the rest retrieved from reference TRBV19 and TRBJ2-3, is DGGITQSPKYLFRKEGQNVTLSCEQNLNHDAMYWYRQDPGQGLRLIYYSQIVNDFQKGDIAEGYSVSREKKESFPLTVTSAQKNPTAFYLCASSNGWSTDTQYFGPGTRLTVL.